A selection of T cell receptor beta chains follows, all from one sample in a study of blood T cell repertoires in COVID-19. The assay was immunoSEQ multiplex PCR, and TCRdb's table has in-frame clones only and misses some. Among a few hundred thousand clones listed, 88% were seen once. The sample taken for sequencing was PBMCs or T cells enriched from blood (not recorded which). Receptor source: a woman in her forties who had been exposed to COVID-19. The CDR3 runs from the conserved cysteine through the conserved F or W. Fields, in order: V gene, D gene, J gene, CDR3 DNA, CDR3 protein. A D gene is named only where the DNA matches it firmly.

TRBV28	TRBD1	TRBJ1-6	TGTGCCAGCAGTCAAGGGGGCGCCGACCCAAATAATTCACCCCTCCACTTT	CASSQGGADPNNSPLHF
TRBV6-1	-	TRBJ1-5	TGTGCCAGCAGTGAGGAGGTAGGAAAGGGAAGCGGCAATCAGCCCCAGCATTTT	CASSEEVGKGSGNQPQHF
TRBV27	-	TRBJ1-2	TGTGCCACCCGCGTGTCGGGGTACTATGGCTACACCTTC	CATRVSGYYGYTF
TRBV11-3	-	TRBJ1-1	TGTGCCAGCAGCTTTTGGGGGGGGAACACTGAAGCTTTCTTT	CASSFWGGNTEAFF
TRBV29-1	TRBD1	TRBJ2-1	TGCAGCGTCCAAACAGGGGCTTACAATGAGCAGTTCTTC	CSVQTGAYNEQFF
TRBV15	-	TRBJ2-1	TGTGCCACCAGCAGAGATCGGGGTTTGACCTACAATGAGCAGTTCTTC	CATSRDRGLTYNEQFF
TRBV7-9	-	TRBJ2-2	TGTGCCAGCAGCTTACGGGGGGCGCATGGGGCCGGGGAGCTGTTTTTT	CASSLRGAHGAGELFF
TRBV28	-	TRBJ2-7	TGTGCCAGCAGTCTGCGGGGTTACCGAAAGATCACCTACGAGCAGTACTTC	CASSLRGYRKITYEQYF
TRBV6-2/TRBV6-3	-	TRBJ1-1	TGTGCCAGCAGTTACTCGTTACAGGAAGCTTTCTTT	CASSYSLQEAFF
TRBV4-1	-	TRBJ1-1	TGCGCCAGCAGCAGACCCGGGGAGAGAGAAGCTTTCTTT	CASSRPGEREAFF
TRBV4-2	-	TRBJ2-1	TGTGCCAGCAGCCAAGGGGCGCCTAGCGTCTACAATGAGCAGTTCTTC	CASSQGAPSVYNEQFF
TRBV2	-	TRBJ2-1	TGTGCCAGCAGACCAGACAGCCGCAATGAGCAGTTCTTC	CASRPDSRNEQFF
TRBV27	TRBD2	TRBJ2-1	TGTGCCAGCAGTATCGGGACTAGCGGTAACAATGAGCAGTTCTTC	CASSIGTSGNNEQFF
TRBV7-9	TRBD2	TRBJ2-5	TGTGCCAGCAGCCCGACTAGCGGATATCAAGAGACCCAGTACTTC	CASSPTSGYQETQYF
TRBV10-3	TRBD1	TRBJ1-2	TGTGCCATCAACAGGGGGCGCGGTAGCTATGGCTACACCTTC	CAINRGRGSYGYTF
TRBV29-1	TRBD1	TRBJ1-2	TGCAGCGTTGAAGGGAGGGACAGGGGTGCCTATGGCTACACCTTC	CSVEGRDRGAYGYTF
TRBV7-9	TRBD1	TRBJ1-1	TGTGCCAGCAGCCCAAGACAGGGGGGGTTCACTGAAGCTTTCTTT	CASSPRQGGFTEAFF
TRBV4-1	TRBD2	TRBJ2-3	TGCGCCAGCAGCCTCACCGTACTAGCGGGAGGAGATACGCAGTATTTT	CASSLTVLAGGDTQYF
TRBV5-1	TRBD2	TRBJ2-5	TGCGCCAGCAGCTTGGCCTATCGAGCGGGGGTTCAAGAGACCCAGTACTTC	CASSLAYRAGVQETQYF